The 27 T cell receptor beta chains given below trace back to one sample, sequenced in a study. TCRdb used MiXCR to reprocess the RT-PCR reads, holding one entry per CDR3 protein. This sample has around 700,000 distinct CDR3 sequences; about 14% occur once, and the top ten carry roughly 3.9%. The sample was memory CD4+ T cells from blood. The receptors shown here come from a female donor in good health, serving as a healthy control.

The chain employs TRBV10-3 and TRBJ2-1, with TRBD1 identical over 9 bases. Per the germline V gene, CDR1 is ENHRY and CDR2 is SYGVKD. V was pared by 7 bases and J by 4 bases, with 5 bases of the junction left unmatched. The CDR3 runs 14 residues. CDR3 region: CAIIKDRGYNEQFF. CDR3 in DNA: TGTGCCATCATTAAGGACAGGGGATACAATGAGCAGTTCTTC.

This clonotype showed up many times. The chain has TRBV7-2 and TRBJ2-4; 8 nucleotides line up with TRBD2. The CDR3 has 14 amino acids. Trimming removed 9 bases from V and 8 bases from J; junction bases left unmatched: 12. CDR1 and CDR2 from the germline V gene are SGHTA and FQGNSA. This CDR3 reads CASRPGAGEDIQYF. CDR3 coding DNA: TGTGCCAGTAGACCGGGAGCGGGAGAGGACATTCAGTACTTC. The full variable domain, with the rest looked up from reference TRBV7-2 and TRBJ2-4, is GAGVSQSPSNKVTEKGKDVELRCDPISGHTALYWYRQSLGQGLEFLIYFQGNSAPDKSGLPSDRFSAERTGGSVSTLTIQRTQQEDSAVYLCASRPGAGEDIQYFGAGTRLSVL.

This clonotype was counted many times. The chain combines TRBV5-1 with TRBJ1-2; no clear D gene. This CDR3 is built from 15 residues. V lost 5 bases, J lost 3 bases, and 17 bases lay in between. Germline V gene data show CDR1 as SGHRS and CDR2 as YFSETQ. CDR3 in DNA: TGCGCCAGCAGTACCCATTACGCCAGTGACTATGGCTACACCTTC. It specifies CASSTHYASDYGYTF.

The CDR3 is CASSLSARQETQYF. In DNA, the CDR3 is TGTGCCAGCAGCTTATCAGCCAGACAAGAGACCCAGTACTTC. The chain has TRBV7-2 and TRBJ2-5, with D uncertain. The CDR3 sequence is 14 residues long. Trimming took 2 bases from V and 2 from J, leaving 9 bases between them. Germline values: CDR1 SGHTA, CDR2 FQGNSA.

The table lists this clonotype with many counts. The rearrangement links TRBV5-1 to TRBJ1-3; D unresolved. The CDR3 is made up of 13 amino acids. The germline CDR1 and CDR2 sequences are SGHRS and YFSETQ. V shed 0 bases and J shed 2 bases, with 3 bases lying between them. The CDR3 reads CASSLDPGNTIYF. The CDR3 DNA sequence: TGCGCCAGCAGCTTGGACCCTGGAAACACCATATATTTT.

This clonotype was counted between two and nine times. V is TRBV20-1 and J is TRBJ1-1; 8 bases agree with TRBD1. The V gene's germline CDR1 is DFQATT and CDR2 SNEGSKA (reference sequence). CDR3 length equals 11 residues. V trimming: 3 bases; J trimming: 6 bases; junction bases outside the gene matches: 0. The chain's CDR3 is CSASRGPEAFF. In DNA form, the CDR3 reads TGCAGTGCTAGCAGGGGGCCTGAAGCTTTCTTT.

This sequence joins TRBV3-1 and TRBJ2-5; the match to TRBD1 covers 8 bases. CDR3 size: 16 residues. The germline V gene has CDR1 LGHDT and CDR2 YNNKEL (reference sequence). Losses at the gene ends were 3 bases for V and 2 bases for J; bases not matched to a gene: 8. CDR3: CASSHRTGSVQETQYF. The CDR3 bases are TGTGCCAGCAGCCATCGGACAGGGTCGGTACAAGAGACCCAGTACTTC.

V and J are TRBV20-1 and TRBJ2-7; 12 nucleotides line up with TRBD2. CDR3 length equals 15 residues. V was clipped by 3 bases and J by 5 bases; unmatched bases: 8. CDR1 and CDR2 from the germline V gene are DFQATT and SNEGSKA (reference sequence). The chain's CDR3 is CSARGSSGREDEQYF. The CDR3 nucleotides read TGCAGTGCTAGGGGGTCTAGCGGGAGGGAAGACGAGCAGTACTTC.

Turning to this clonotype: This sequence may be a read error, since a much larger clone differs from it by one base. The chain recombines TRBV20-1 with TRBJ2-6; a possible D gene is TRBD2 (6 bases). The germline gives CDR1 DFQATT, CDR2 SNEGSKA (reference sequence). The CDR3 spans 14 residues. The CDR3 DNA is TGCAGTGCTAGGGGGGACTCTGGGGCCAAAGTCCTGACTTTC. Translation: CSARGDSGAKVLTF.

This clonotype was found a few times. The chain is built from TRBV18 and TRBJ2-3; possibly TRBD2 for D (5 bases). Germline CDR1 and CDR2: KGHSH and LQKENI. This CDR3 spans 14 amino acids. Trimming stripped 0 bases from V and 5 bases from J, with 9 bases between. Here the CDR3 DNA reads TGTGCCAGCTCACCACCCGGGGTTCAAGATACGCAGTATTTT. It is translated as CASSPPGVQDTQYF.

CDR3 residues: CASSEMRRFTDTQYF. The CDR3 bases are TGTGCCAGCAGTGAGATGCGGCGTTTCACAGATACGCAGTATTTT. The chain is built from TRBV2 and TRBJ2-3, with D unresolved. CDR1 is SNHLY and CDR2 is FYNNEI in the germline V gene. The germline V and J ends were trimmed by 3 bases and 2 bases, with 12 bases remaining between them. The CDR3 spans 15 residues.

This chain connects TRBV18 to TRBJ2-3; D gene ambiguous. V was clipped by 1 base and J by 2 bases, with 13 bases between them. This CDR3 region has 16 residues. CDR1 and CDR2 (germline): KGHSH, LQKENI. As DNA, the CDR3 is TGTGCCAGCTCACCACTGGACCCGCAGCTCACAGATACGCAGTATTTT. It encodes CASSPLDPQLTDTQYF.

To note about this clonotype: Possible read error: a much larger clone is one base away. The CDR3 reads CSARETGTLAKNILYF. The DNA of the CDR3 is TGCAGTGCTAGAGAAACGGGAACACTAGCCAAAAACATTCTGTACTTC. The chain couples TRBV20-1 to TRBJ2-4; D might be TRBD2 (6 bases). The CDR3 length is 16 residues. Germline-derived CDR1 and CDR2 are DFQATT and SNEGSKA (reference sequence).

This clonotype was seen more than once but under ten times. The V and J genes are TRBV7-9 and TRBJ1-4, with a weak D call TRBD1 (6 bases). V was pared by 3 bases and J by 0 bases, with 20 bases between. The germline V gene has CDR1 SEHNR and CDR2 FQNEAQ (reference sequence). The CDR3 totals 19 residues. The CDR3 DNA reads TGTGCCAGCAGCTTCGGACTCTCTACGAGGGGGACAACTAATGAAAAACTGTTTTTT. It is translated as CASSFGLSTRGTTNEKLFF.

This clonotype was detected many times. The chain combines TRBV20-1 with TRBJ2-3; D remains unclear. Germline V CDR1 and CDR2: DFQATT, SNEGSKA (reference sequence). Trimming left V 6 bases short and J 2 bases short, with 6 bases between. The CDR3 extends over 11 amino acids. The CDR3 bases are TGCAGTGCCGGAATCACAGATACGCAGTATTTT. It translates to CSAGITDTQYF.

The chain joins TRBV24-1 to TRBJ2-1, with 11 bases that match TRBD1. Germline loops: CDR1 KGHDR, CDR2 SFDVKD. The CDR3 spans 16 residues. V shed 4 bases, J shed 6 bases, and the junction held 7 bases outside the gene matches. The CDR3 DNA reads TGTGCCACCAGTGAATCCGGGACAGGGGGTAGCAATGAGCAGTTCTTC. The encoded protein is CATSESGTGGSNEQFF.

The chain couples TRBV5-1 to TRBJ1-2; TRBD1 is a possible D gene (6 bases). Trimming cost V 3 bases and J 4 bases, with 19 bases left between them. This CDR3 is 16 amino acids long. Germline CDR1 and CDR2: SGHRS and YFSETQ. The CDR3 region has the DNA TGCGCCAGCAGCTCCGGGACACAATTCCAGGGCTATGGCTACACCTTC. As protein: CASSSGTQFQGYGYTF.

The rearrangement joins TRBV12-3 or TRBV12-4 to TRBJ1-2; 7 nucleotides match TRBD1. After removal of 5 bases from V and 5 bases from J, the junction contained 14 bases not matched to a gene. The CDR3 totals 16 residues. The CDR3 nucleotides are TGTGCCAGCAGTCCACTCCTGGCAGGGGGGCTGTATGGCTACACCTTC. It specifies CASSPLLAGGLYGYTF.

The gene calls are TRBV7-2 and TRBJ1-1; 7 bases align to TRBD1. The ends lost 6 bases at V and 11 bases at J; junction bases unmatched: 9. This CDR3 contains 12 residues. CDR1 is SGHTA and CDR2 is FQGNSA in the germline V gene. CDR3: CASRYDRDSAFF. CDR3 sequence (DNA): TGTGCCAGCAGATACGACAGGGACTCGGCTTTCTTT.

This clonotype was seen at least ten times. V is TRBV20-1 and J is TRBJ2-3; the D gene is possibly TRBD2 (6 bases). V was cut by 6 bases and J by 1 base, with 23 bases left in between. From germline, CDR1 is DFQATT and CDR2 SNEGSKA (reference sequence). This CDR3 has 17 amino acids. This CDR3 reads CSAPQPLAPSRTDTQYF. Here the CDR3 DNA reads TGCAGTGCCCCCCAACCACTAGCTCCATCTCGCACAGATACGCAGTATTTT.

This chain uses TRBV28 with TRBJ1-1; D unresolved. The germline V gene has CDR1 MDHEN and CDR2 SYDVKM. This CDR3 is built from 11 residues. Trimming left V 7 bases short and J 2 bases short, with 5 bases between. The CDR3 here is CASTINTEAFF. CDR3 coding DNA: TGTGCCAGCACCATAAACACTGAAGCTTTCTTT. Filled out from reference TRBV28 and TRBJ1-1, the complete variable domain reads DVKVTQSSRYLVKRTGEKVFLECVQDMDHENMFWYRQDPGLGLRLIYFSYDVKMKEKGDIPEGYSVSREKKERFSLILESASTNQTSMYLCASTINTEAFFGQGTRLTVV.

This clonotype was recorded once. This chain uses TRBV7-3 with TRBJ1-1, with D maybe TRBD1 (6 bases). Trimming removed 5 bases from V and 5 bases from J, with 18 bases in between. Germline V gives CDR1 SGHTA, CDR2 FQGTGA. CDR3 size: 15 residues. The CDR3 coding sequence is TGTGCCAGCAGCACTCAGGGGCCCCCTGAGACTGAAGCTTTCTTT. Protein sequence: CASSTQGPPETEAFF.

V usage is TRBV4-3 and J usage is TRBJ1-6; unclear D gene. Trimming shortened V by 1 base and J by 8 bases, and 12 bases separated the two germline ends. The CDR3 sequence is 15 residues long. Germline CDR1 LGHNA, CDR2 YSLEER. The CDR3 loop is CASSQAHFADSPLHF. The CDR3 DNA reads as TGCGCCAGCAGCCAAGCTCACTTCGCAGATTCACCCCTCCACTTT.

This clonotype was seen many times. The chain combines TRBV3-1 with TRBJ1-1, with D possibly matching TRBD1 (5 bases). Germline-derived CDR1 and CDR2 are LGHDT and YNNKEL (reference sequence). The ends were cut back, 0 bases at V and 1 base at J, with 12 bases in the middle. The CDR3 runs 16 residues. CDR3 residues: CASSQDAGGRNTEAFF. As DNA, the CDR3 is TGTGCCAGCAGCCAAGATGCCGGGGGGAGGAACACTGAAGCTTTCTTT.

CDR3 sequence (DNA): TGCGCCAGCAGCCCCTATGGACAAACTGGAAACACCATATATTTT. It translates to CASSPYGQTGNTIYF. The rearrangement links TRBV4-3 to TRBJ1-3; TRBD1 is a possible D gene (5 bases). Germline CDR1 is LGHNA and CDR2 is YSLEER. This CDR3 has 15 residues. Trimming cost V 4 bases and J 2 bases, with 12 bases left between them.

This CDR3 reads CASSPHRGNYNEQFF. CDR3 in DNA: TGTGCCAGCAGCCCCCACAGGGGGAACTACAATGAGCAGTTCTTC. V is TRBV7-2 and J is TRBJ2-1; TRBD1 aligns across 8 bases. From germline, CDR1 is SGHTA and CDR2 FQGNSA. The V segment lost 5 bases and the J segment 3 bases; nucleotides outside the gene matches: 6. CDR3 size: 15 residues.

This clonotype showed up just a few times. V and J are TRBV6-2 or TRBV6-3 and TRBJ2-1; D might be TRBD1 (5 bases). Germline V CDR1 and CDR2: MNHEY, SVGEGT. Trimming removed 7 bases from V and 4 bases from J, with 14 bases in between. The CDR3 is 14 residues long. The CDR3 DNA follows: TGTGCCAGCACGCCCGGCAGGGATTACAATGAGCAGTTCTTC. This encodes CASTPGRDYNEQFF.